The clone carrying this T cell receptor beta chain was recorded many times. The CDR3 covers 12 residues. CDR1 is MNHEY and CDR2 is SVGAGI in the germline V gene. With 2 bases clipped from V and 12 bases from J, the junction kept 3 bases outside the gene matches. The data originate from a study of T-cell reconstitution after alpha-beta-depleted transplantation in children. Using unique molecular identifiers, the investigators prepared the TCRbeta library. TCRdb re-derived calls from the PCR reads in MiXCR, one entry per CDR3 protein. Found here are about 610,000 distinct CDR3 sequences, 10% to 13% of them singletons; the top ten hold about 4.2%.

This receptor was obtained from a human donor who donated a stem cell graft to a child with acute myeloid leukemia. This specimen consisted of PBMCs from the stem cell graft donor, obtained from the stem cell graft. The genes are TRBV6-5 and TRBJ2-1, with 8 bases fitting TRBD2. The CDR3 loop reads CASSYNGGVQFF. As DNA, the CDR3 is TGTGCCAGCAGTTACAACGGGGGGGTGCAGTTCTTC.